This T cell receptor beta chain was captured in a study of beta chain features in type 1 diabetes. In the study overall: All samples together contributed some 100,000,000 sorted cells for examination. Study-wide points: Reduced insertions and increased deletions marked VDJ junctions in type 1 diabetes patients. Still unanswered here is whether HLA type influences TCRB rearrangement.

To note about this clone: Its antigen is still unknown.

V lost 7 bases and J lost 4; bases outside the gene matches: 10. The germline V gene has CDR1 MGHDK and CDR2 SYGVNS. The CDR3 runs 15 residues. The whole isolated RNA underwent reverse transcription, so sequencing captured expressed TCRB transcripts. Generated by immunoSEQ multiplex PCR, the TCRdb table keeps only in-frame clones and is missing some. The table has a few hundred thousand clones, 14% seen once. The sequence was obtained from a man aged 25-45 years in good health. The chain combines TRBV25-1 with TRBJ2-5; 9 nucleotides align to TRBD1. Sequencing was performed on naive CD4+ T cells from blood. The CDR3 sequence is CASIPLTGGAETQYF. In DNA form, the CDR3 reads TGTGCCAGCATCCCGCTCACAGGGGGCGCAGAGACCCAGTACTTC.